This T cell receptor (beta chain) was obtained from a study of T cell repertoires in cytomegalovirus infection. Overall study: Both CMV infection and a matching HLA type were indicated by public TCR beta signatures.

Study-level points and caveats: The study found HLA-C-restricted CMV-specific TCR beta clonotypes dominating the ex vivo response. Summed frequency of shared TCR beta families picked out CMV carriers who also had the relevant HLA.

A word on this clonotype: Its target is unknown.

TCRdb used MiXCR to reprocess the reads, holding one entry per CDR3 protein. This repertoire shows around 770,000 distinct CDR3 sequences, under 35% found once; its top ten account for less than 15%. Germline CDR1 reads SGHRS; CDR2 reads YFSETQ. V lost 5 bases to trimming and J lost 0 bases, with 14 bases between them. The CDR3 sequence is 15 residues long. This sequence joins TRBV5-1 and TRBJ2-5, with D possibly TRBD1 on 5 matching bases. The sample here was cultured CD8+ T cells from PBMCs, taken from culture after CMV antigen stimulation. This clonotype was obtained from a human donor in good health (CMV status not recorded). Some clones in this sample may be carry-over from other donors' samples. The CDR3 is CASRPSGIHQETQYF. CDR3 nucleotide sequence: TGCGCCAGCAGACCCTCAGGGATCCACCAAGAGACCCAGTACTTC.